These 17 T cell receptor beta chains share one sample of origin, sequenced in a study of cytomegalovirus exposure and HLA in healthy donors. Vbeta (60) and Jbeta (13) primers were used in the PCR. Clones were sequenced by immunoSEQ multiplex PCR, and TCRdb holds only the in-frame ones, with some missing. This sample has roughly 77,000 clones, with over 60% found just once. Sequencing was performed on PBMCs. These receptors were obtained from a man in his forties or fifties in good health and CMV-seronegative.

V usage is TRBV29-1 and J usage is TRBJ2-5; D uncertain. The CDR3 spans 10 residues. Trimming removed 6 bases at V and 3 bases at J, with 5 bases between. Looked up from germline, CDR1 is SQVTM and CDR2 is ANQGSEA. The CDR3 here is CSVLEETQYF. DNA for the CDR3: TGCAGCGTCCTTGAAGAGACCCAGTACTTC.

On this clone: Different DNA sequences within this sample yield the same CDR3. This rearrangement joins TRBV5-6 to TRBJ2-1, with 9 bases lining up with TRBD2. Per the germline V gene, CDR1 is SGHDT and CDR2 is YYEEEE. Trimming at V came to 0 bases and at J to 4 bases, leaving 2 bases not matched to a gene. The CDR3 spans 15 residues. Here the CDR3 DNA reads TGTGCCAGCAGCTTGGGTCTAGCGGGATACAATGAGCAGTTCTTC. Protein product: CASSLGLAGYNEQFF.

The DNA for the CDR3 is TGTGCCAGCAGTTTAACCGGGAGTTCTTACAATGAGCAGTTCTTC. Its protein is CASSLTGSSYNEQFF. The gene calls are TRBV27 and TRBJ2-1; TRBD2 is a possible D gene (6 bases). Trimming stripped 2 bases from V and 4 bases from J, with 12 bases between. The CDR3 loop spans 15 amino acids. Per germline, CDR1 MNHEY and CDR2 SMNVEV (reference sequence).

The J gene is TRBJ2-6, the V gene TRBV4-3; 7 bases map to TRBD2. V shed 0 bases and J 2 bases; nucleotides not matched to a gene: 1. The CDR3 extends over 16 amino acids. CDR1 is LGHNA, CDR2 YSLEER, per germline. Here the CDR3 DNA reads TGCGCCAGCAGCCAAGAAAGCGGGGCTGGGGCCAACGTCCTGACTTTC. Its translation: CASSQESGAGANVLTF.

The chain carries TRBV4-2 and TRBJ2-2; TRBD2 matches 7 bases. This CDR3 has 18 residues. The V gene's germline CDR1 is LGHNA and CDR2 YNFKEQ. The J segment lost 2 bases and the V segment lost 0 bases, leaving 9 bases of the junction unmatched. Here the CDR3 reads CASSQDSRAGVNTGELFF. The CDR3 nucleotides are TGTGCCAGCAGCCAAGATTCGAGGGCGGGAGTCAACACCGGGGAGCTGTTTTTT.

The chain employs TRBV6-6 and TRBJ1-4; tentatively, D is TRBD1 (6 bases). Germline CDR1 MNHNY, CDR2 SVGAGI (reference sequence). This CDR3 spans 16 amino acids. V gave up 6 bases and J gave up 3 bases, with 17 bases separating them. DNA of the CDR3: TGTGCCAGCAGCGACACAGGGTCAGGCTCTAATGAAAAACTGTTTTTT. It codes for CASSDTGSGSNEKLFF.

There are a few counts of this clone. The rearrangement uses TRBV7-2 and TRBJ2-1; TRBD2 aligns across 7 bases. CDR1 and CDR2 (germline): SGHTA, FQGNSA. The CDR3 extends over 14 amino acids. V lost 4 bases to trimming and J lost 5 bases; unmatched junction nucleotides: 5. The CDR3 DNA sequence: TGTGCCAGCAGCTACGCAACTAGCGACAATGAGCAGTTCTTC. Translated: CASSYATSDNEQFF.

This chain uses TRBV6-5 with TRBJ1-4, with a tentative D call TRBD1 (6 bases). The ends were cut back, 2 bases at V and 3 bases at J, with 13 bases in the middle. Germline V gene sequence: CDR1 MNHEY, CDR2 SVGAGI. The CDR3 consists of 16 residues. The CDR3 region is CASSYRRGAPNEKLFF. DNA of the CDR3: TGTGCCAGCAGTTACCGACGGGGGGCGCCTAATGAAAAACTGTTTTTT.

V and J are TRBV9 and TRBJ1-6; 7 bases are a match to TRBD1. The CDR3 is 14 residues long. CDR1 SGDLS and CDR2 YYNGEE come from the germline V gene. J gave up 4 bases and V 2 bases, and 0 bases lay outside the gene matches. The CDR3 loop is CASSVGQYNSPLHF. For the CDR3, the DNA is TGTGCCAGCAGCGTGGGACAGTATAATTCACCCCTCCACTTT.

The chain has TRBV6-1 and TRBJ2-2, with 8 positions matching TRBD1. The closer fit of TRBJ1-3 to the DNA end suggests the J call may be wrong. Germline lookup yields CDR1 MNHNS and CDR2 SASEGT. This CDR3 spans 15 amino acids. The CDR3: CASRRDRITGNTIYF. DNA for the CDR3: TGTGCCAGCAGGCGGGACAGGATCACTGGAAACACCATATATTTT.

This chain uses TRBV19 with TRBJ2-1; TRBD2 matches 10 bases. V shed 7 bases, J shed 6 bases, and the junction held 3 bases outside the gene matches. Germline lookup yields CDR1 LNHDA and CDR2 SQIVND (reference sequence). This CDR3 spans 13 amino acids. The CDR3: CASMVAGGNEQFF. The CDR3 coding sequence is TGTGCCAGTATGGTAGCGGGAGGCAATGAGCAGTTCTTC.

The chain is built from TRBV6-4 and TRBJ2-7, with 9 bases that match TRBD2. The J segment lost 0 bases and the V segment lost 5 bases, leaving 8 bases of the junction unmatched. The germline gives CDR1 MRHNA, CDR2 SNTAGT. The CDR3 covers 16 residues. CDR3 DNA sequence: TGTGCCAGCAGTCGGCGGCTAGCGGGGATCTCCTACGAGCAGTACTTC. Its translation is CASSRRLAGISYEQYF.

The chain couples TRBV5-8 to TRBJ1-2, with 11 nucleotides matching TRBD1. The J segment lost 5 bases and the V segment lost 4 bases, leaving 16 bases of the junction unmatched. Germline assignment: CDR1 SGHTS and CDR2 YDEGEE. The length of the CDR3 is 18 residues. The CDR3 loop is CASSPWRTGGQFVYGYTF. The CDR3 DNA reads TGTGCCAGCAGCCCCTGGCGGACAGGGGGCCAATTTGTGTATGGCTACACCTTC.

As for this clone: At one of its ends the junction is not consistent with the germline gene, which may arise from a read error. V gene TRBV7-7 combines with J gene TRBJ2-3, with TRBD1 matching over 10 bases. CDR1 and CDR2 (germline): SSHAT, FNYEAQ (reference sequence). The length of the CDR3 is 14 residues. The CDR3 here is CASSRGQGADTQYF. The DNA of the CDR3 is TGTGCTAGCAGCCGCGGACAGGGGGCAGATACGCAGTATTTT.

This clone has a single count. The chain's CDR3 is CASTKGGLAGVSETQYF. The DNA of the CDR3 is TGTGCCAGTACAAAAGGTGGGCTAGCGGGAGTATCAGAGACCCAGTACTTC. The chain is built from TRBV19 and TRBJ2-5; TRBD2 agrees at 10 bases. Germline CDR1 reads LNHDA; CDR2 reads SQIVND (reference sequence). The CDR3 covers 17 residues. J was trimmed by 4 bases and V by 7 bases; bases with no gene match: 15.

This clone turned up a few times. This chain joins TRBV7-2 and TRBJ2-1; 7 nucleotides match TRBD2. Germline V CDR1 and CDR2: SGHTA, FQGNSA. The V and J ends lost 1 base and 9 bases, in that order; junction bases with no gene match: 6. The CDR3 sequence is 14 residues long. CDR3 nucleotide sequence: TGTGCCAGCAGCTTAGGGGGGGGGATTGGTGAGCAGTTCTTC. It yields the protein CASSLGGGIGEQFF.

The chain links TRBV5-4 to TRBJ2-2; 8 nucleotides match TRBD2. This CDR3 comprises 12 residues. Trimming removed 5 bases from V and 7 bases from J; junction bases left unmatched: 1. Germline loops: CDR1 SGHNT, CDR2 YYREEE (reference sequence). This chain's CDR3 is CASSRGGGELFF. The CDR3 DNA is TGTGCCAGCAGTCGGGGGGGCGGGGAGCTGTTTTTT.